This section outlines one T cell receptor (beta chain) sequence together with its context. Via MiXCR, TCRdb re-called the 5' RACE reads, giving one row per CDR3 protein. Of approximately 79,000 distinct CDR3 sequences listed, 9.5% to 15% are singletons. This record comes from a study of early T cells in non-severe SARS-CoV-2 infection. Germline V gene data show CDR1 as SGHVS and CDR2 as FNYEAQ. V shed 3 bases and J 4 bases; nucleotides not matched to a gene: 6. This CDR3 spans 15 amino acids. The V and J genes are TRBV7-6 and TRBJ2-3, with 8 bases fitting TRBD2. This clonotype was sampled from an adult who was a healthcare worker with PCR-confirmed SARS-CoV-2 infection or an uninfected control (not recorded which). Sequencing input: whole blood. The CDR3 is CASSFIGGVADTQYF. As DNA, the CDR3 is TGTGCCAGCAGCTTCATCGGGGGGGTTGCAGATACGCAGTATTTT.